This T cell receptor beta chain came from a study of cytomegalovirus exposure and HLA in healthy donors. V was clipped by 4 bases and J by 7 bases; unmatched bases: 7. Germline loops: CDR1 SGHNT, CDR2 YYREEE (reference sequence). This CDR3 comprises 13 residues. Amplification used 60 Vbeta primers and 13 Jbeta primers. Method: immunoSEQ multiplex PCR; TCRdb's copy keeps in-frame clones and lacks some. The table includes about 180,000 clones, about 72% detected once. Sequenced: PBMCs. This TCR derives from a human donor in good health. The chain links TRBV5-4 to TRBJ2-7, with 8 bases aligning to TRBD1. As DNA, the CDR3 is TGTGCCAGCAGCCCAATACAGGGGGAAGAGCAGTACTTC. Its protein product is CASSPIQGEEQYF.